This is a list of T cell receptor beta chains from one sample in a study of T cells in Graves' hyperthyroidism and ophthalmopathy. TCRdb itself ran the multiplex PCR reads through MiXCR, one entry per CDR3 protein. The sample consists of approximately 360,000 distinct CDR3 sequences, around 25% of them appearing once. The material sequenced was blood. The receptors come from a man aged 50 or older with Graves' hyperthyroidism. Each CDR3 is given with its conserved first and last residue. A D gene is named only where the DNA matches it firmly. The size field is filled for only some rows; it gives once, few, many or a size class.

>TRBV19|.|.|TRBJ2-2
TGTGCCAGTAGTATAGAACCGGGTCACGGGGAGCTGTTTTTT
CASSIEPGHGELFF
>TRBV3-1|.|.|TRBJ1-3
TGTGCCAGCAGCCAAGTAAGGGCCTCTGGAAACACCATATATTTT
CASSQVRASGNTIYF
>TRBV14|.|TRBD1|TRBJ1-6
TGTGCCAGCAGCCAAGATCAGGGGGCGTATTCACCCCTCCACTTT
CASSQDQGAYSPLHF
>TRBV11-2|many|.|TRBJ2-3
TGTGCCAGCAGCTTAACGACTAGTCTCAGTTCGCAGTATTTT
CASSLTTSLSSQYF
>TRBV3-1|.|.|TRBJ2-5
TGTGCCAGCAGCCAATCTCTGGGGGACCAAGAGACCCAGTACTTC
CASSQSLGDQETQYF
>TRBV20-1|few|TRBD2|TRBJ2-5
TGCAGTGCTAGAGACACTAGCGGCCAAGAGACCCAGTACTTC
CSARDTSGQETQYF
>TRBV5-1|few|TRBD1|TRBJ2-7
TGCGCCAGCAGCTTGTTACAGGGGGTCTACGAGCAGTACTTC
CASSLLQGVYEQYF
>TRBV6-1|.|.|TRBJ2-1
TGTGCCAGCATGGTCCAGGCGTCCTACAATGAGCAGTTCTTC
CASMVQASYNEQFF
>TRBV19|few|.|TRBJ1-1
TGTGCCAGTAGTGTTACCGGGACATCTGAAGCTTTCTTT
CASSVTGTSEAFF
>TRBV5-1|.|.|TRBJ1-1
TGCGCCAGCAGCCTAGCCCCTGGGACTGAAGCTTTCTTT
CASSLAPGTEAFF
>TRBV10-3|few|TRBD2|TRBJ2-2
TGTGCCATCAGTGAGTCGGGACTAGCCGGGGAGCTGTTTTTT
CAISESGLAGELFF
>TRBV20-1|.|TRBD2|TRBJ2-7
TGCAGTGCTAGAACTAGCGGGAGGGCCGGCCACGAGCAGTACTTC
CSARTSGRAGHEQYF
>TRBV2|few|.|TRBJ2-7
TGTGCCAGCAGTGAAGAGAGGGTCTCCTACGAGCAGTACTTC
CASSEERVSYEQYF
>TRBV30|.|TRBD2|TRBJ2-7
TGTGCCTGGGCTAGCGGGAGCTCCTACGAGCAGTACTTC
CAWASGSSYEQYF
>TRBV2|.|.|TRBJ1-5
TGTGCCAGCAGGCCACCGGGAGGAAATCAGCCCCAGCATTTT
CASRPPGGNQPQHF
>TRBV20-1|.|TRBD1|TRBJ2-7
TGCAGTGCTGGGACAGACTACGAGCAGTACTTC
CSAGTDYEQYF
>TRBV12-3/TRBV12-4|many|TRBD2|TRBJ2-1
TGTGCCAGCAGTCTACTAGCGGGAGCGGCTGAGCAGTTCTTC
CASSLLAGAAEQFF
>TRBV4-1|few|TRBD2|TRBJ2-7
TGCGCCAGCAGCCAAGCCGGTAGCGGGGCCTACGAGCAGTACTTC
CASSQAGSGAYEQYF
>TRBV6-6|few|TRBD2|TRBJ2-3
TGTGCCAGCAGTTACGCCTACCCTAGCGGGAGGGCCACAGATACGCAGTATTTT
CASSYAYPSGRATDTQYF
>TRBV7-8|.|.|TRBJ1-3
TGTGCCAGCAGCGCAAGGACATACTCTGGAAACACCATATATTTT
CASSARTYSGNTIYF
>TRBV2|few|.|TRBJ2-1
TGTGCCAGCAGTGACCAGTTTGGTGGCGAGCAGTTCTTC
CASSDQFGGEQFF
>TRBV19|.|.|TRBJ1-2
TGTGCCAGCGAAGACAGAAGTTGGCACTATGGCTACACCTTC
CASEDRSWHYGYTF
>TRBV5-1|.|TRBD2|TRBJ2-1
TGCGCCAGCAGCTTGGCACTAGCGGGAGCCTCCTACAATGAGCAGTTCTTC
CASSLALAGASYNEQFF
>TRBV12-3/TRBV12-4|many|TRBD2|TRBJ2-5
TGTGCCAGCAGGAGGGGTACTAGCGGCCAAGAGACCCAGTACTTC
CASRRGTSGQETQYF
>TRBV2|many|TRBD2|TRBJ2-5
TGTGCCAGCAGTGCGACTAGCGGGATGGGGCAAGAGACCCAGTACTTC
CASSATSGMGQETQYF
>TRBV20-1|.|.|TRBJ2-7
TGCAGTGCTAGTGCCCCGGGACCGTACCACGAGCAGTACTTC
CSASAPGPYHEQYF
>TRBV6-1|.|.|TRBJ1-2
TGTGCCAGCAGGGACAGTACTAACTATGGCTACACCTTC
CASRDSTNYGYTF
>TRBV5-1|.|TRBD1|TRBJ1-2
TGCGCCAGCAGCCTGGACAGGGGGCGGAGAGGCTACACCTTC
CASSLDRGRRGYTF
>TRBV20-1|many|.|TRBJ1-1
TGCAGTGCTAGAGATCCCCAAAGAAGTGAAGCTTTCTTT
CSARDPQRSEAFF
>TRBV6-1|.|.|TRBJ1-6
TGTGCCATCAGTGAGAGCCAGCTTAGTTCACCCCTCCACTTT
CAISESQLSSPLHF